These 5 T cell receptor beta chains were sequenced from one sample in a study of regulatory T cells in long-lasting Graves disease (dated by TCRdb to the early 2020s). Library preparation used multiplex PCR. TCRdb shows the sequencer as Illumina HiSeq 4000. iRepertoire HTBI primers and Arm-PCR amplification of CDR3 regions were used to construct TCR beta libraries. TCRdb reanalyzed the raw reads on its own, using fastp at Q25 for trimming and MiXCR for clone calling, and kept in-frame beta chains. Each entry merges the rows of one CDR3 protein and shows their most common DNA and genes. This sample holds some 420,000 distinct CDR3 sequences; 20% to 25% were observed only once. The top ten clonotypes cover around 12% of the sample. Taken with the paper, the label for time point translates to: persistent/refractory GD, antithyroid drugs over 5 years with positive TRAb. For both TCR sequencing and RNA sequencing, RNA was extracted from PBMCs in TRIzol.

Here the sequenced sample was peripheral blood mononuclear cells (PBMCs), taken when the disease was refractory, from a patient treated with antithyroid drugs. The receptors stem from a female donor with Graves disease.

This clonotype occurred many times. This chain links TRBV29-1 with TRBJ1-1; D uncertain. Trimming shortened V by 6 bases and J by 1 base, and 6 bases separated the two germline ends. CDR1 is SQVTM and CDR2 is ANQGSEA in the germline V gene. The CDR3 totals 11 residues. CDR3 nucleotides: TGCAGCGTCCAGAAGAACACTGAAGCTTTCTTT. Protein sequence: CSVQKNTEAFF.

The CDR3 bases are TGTGCCAGCAGCCAGACTAGTGGGGGGCTAGCCTACGAGCAGTACTTC. Protein: CASSQTSGGLAYEQYF. The chain recombines TRBV28 with TRBJ2-7; D possibly matches TRBD1 or TRBD2 (6 bases each). The CDR3 extends over 16 amino acids. Trimming took off 6 bases at V and 2 bases at J, with 20 bases between the two ends. CDR1 MDHEN and CDR2 SYDVKM come from the germline V gene.

The chain couples TRBV6-2 or TRBV6-3 to TRBJ2-7; D is perhaps TRBD1 or TRBD2 (5 bases each). Germline loops: CDR1 MNHEY, CDR2 SVGEGT. This CDR3 is built from 16 residues. V was clipped by 5 bases and J by 1 base, with 18 bases between them. CDR3 nucleotides: TGTGCCAGCAGTCCCTGGGACGCCGAGAATTCCTACGAGCAGTACTTC. Translated, it gives CASSPWDAENSYEQYF.

As regards this clonotype: A read error is possible here, since a much larger clone lies one base away. This chain connects TRBV6-1 to TRBJ1-6; 7 nucleotides align to TRBD1. The CDR3 is 14 residues long. CDR1 and CDR2 from the germline V gene are MNHNS and SASEGT. CDR3 sequence reads: CTSWKTGSNSPLHF. The CDR3 coding sequence is TGTACCAGCTGGAAGACAGGGTCTAATTCACCCCTCCACTTT.

This chain uses TRBV6-1 with TRBJ2-1, with D perhaps being TRBD1 or TRBD2 (5 bases each). This CDR3 has 14 amino acids. Trimming cost V 7 bases and J 7 bases, with 17 bases left between them. CDR1 and CDR2 (germline): MNHNS, SASEGT. CDR3 sequence: CASKAGTGINEQFF. CDR3 sequence (DNA): TGTGCCAGCAAGGCAGGGACGGGCATAAATGAGCAGTTCTTC.